This note documents a single TCR beta chain sequence. The sample is drawn from a study of OX40 agonist ivuxolimab in advanced cancers. Whole-study context: A history of anti-PD-1, anti-PD-L1 or anti-CTLA-4 therapy was acceptable, and about 40% had some.

V lost 9 bases, J lost 4 bases, and 19 bases lay in between. This CDR3 is built from 15 residues. The V gene's germline CDR1 is LNHDA and CDR2 SQIVND (reference sequence). Using immunoSEQ multiplex PCR, the repertoire was profiled, and TCRdb retains in-frame clones only, with some absent. The sample carries roughly 70,000 clones, about 91% recorded once. The clonotype was recovered from an adult with an advanced solid tumor such as melanoma, head and neck, liver or kidney cancer. This sequence joins TRBV19 and TRBJ2-4; maybe TRBD2 (6 bases). This sample comprised CD4+ or CD8+ T cells sorted from blood, obtained in a trial of the OX40 agonist ivuxolimab. This CDR3 is CASRSTLGGKNIQYF. CDR3 coding DNA: TGTGCCAGCCGGTCAACCTTGGGAGGTAAAAACATTCAGTACTTC.